Listed below are T cell receptor beta chains from one sample, sequenced in a study of shared clonotypes between healthy human individuals. The protocol was immunoSEQ multiplex PCR, while the TCRdb copy is restricted to in-frame clones and leaves out a portion. Counted here are 2,500,000 or so clones, around 90% occurring once; the ten biggest clones make up about 0.13%. Material: naive CD4+ T cells sorted from blood. All receptors derive from a young man in good health. Each CDR3 is given with its conserved first and last residue. D genes are given only for firm matches. A row's size may be missing; if present it is once, few, many or a size class.

size,D,J,V,DNA,CDR3
.,TRBD1,TRBJ1-5,TRBV28,TGTGCCAGCACCCTTTATGCTGGGACAGGGGGCAGACAGCCCCAGCATTTT,CASTLYAGTGGRQPQHF
.,.,TRBJ2-5,TRBV5-1,TGCGCCAGCAGCCGGGGGCTCCAAGAGACCCAGTACTTC,CASSRGLQETQYF
.,.,TRBJ1-1,TRBV5-1,TGCGCCAGCAGCGAAATGGACAGTAACACTGAAGCTTTCTTT,CASSEMDSNTEAFF
.,.,TRBJ1-1,TRBV10-3,TGTGCCATCAGTGCAAGGGGGGAGAACACTGAAGCTTTCTTT,CAISARGENTEAFF
.,TRBD1,TRBJ2-5,TRBV5-6,TGTGCCAGCAGCTTTTCGCACAGGGGCACGGGAGAGACCCAGTACTTC,CASSFSHRGTGETQYF
.,TRBD1,TRBJ2-7,TRBV6-6,TGTGCCAGCAGTGGTACAGGGGAATACTCCTACGAGCAGTACTTC,CASSGTGEYSYEQYF
.,.,TRBJ2-5,TRBV10-3,TGTGCCATCAGTGAAGGAGAACAAGAGACCCAGTACTTC,CAISEGEQETQYF
.,.,TRBJ1-4,TRBV19,TGTGCCAGTAAGACAGGCGGGACGACTAATGAAAAACTGTTTTTT,CASKTGGTTNEKLFF
.,.,TRBJ1-4,TRBV6-1,TGTGCCAGCAGTGCTGGCGGAGGGACGGAAAAACTGTTTTTT,CASSAGGGTEKLFF
.,.,TRBJ2-6,TRBV11-2,TGTGCCGCTGGGCCTGGGGCCAACGTCCTGACTTTC,CAAGPGANVLTF
.,.,TRBJ2-7,TRBV6-6,TGTGCCAGCGCCTCGAGCAACTACGAGCAGTACTTC,CASASSNYEQYF
.,.,TRBJ2-5,TRBV20-1,TGCAGTGCTAAAGGCGAGACCCAGTACTTC,CSAKGETQYF
.,.,TRBJ1-3,TRBV5-1,TGCGCCAGCAGCACGGGGACCAGCTCTGGAAACACCATATATTTT,CASSTGTSSGNTIYF
.,TRBD2,TRBJ2-4,TRBV28,TGTGCCAGCAGTCCAGCGGGGGCCCCGGATTGGGCCAAAAACATTCAGTACTTC,CASSPAGAPDWAKNIQYF
.,.,TRBJ2-3,TRBV19,TGTGCCAGTAGGGGGGGGGCTAGAGTCACAGATACGCAGTATTTT,CASRGGARVTDTQYF
.,.,TRBJ2-4,TRBV10-3,TGTGCCACCGGCGAGGGACCAGCCAAAAACATTCAGTACTTC,CATGEGPAKNIQYF
.,.,TRBJ2-5,TRBV5-5,TGTGCCAGCAGTCGACCGGGGGCCGGGGAGACCCAGTACTTC,CASSRPGAGETQYF
.,TRBD1,TRBJ1-6,TRBV15,TGTGCCACCAGCAGAGAAAGTCCCGGGACAGGGGGGAGTAATTCACCCCTCCACTTT,CATSRESPGTGGSNSPLHF
.,.,TRBJ2-7,TRBV11-2,TGTGCCAGCAGCGCAACAACGGACTCCTACGAGCAGTACTTC,CASSATTDSYEQYF
once,.,TRBJ1-2,TRBV5-1,TGCGCCAGCAGCTTGGATCTGGGAACGTATGGCTACACCTTC,CASSLDLGTYGYTF
.,.,TRBJ1-2,TRBV25-1,TGTGCCAGCAGTGCGGACCACAGCGGGAGTGGCTACACCTTC,CASSADHSGSGYTF
.,.,TRBJ2-5,TRBV29-1,TGCAGCGTTGAAAGGGGAGTGGGAGAGACCCAGTACTTC,CSVERGVGETQYF
.,TRBD1,TRBJ2-7,TRBV7-2,TGTGCCAGCAGACCCGGACAGGGGGTTATCTACGAGCAGTACTTC,CASRPGQGVIYEQYF